The 13 T cell receptor beta chains listed next were all sequenced from one sample in a study of T cells in tuberculosis. Produced via immunoSEQ multiplex PCR; TCRdb's table is partial and in-frame only. The table includes fewer than 35,000 clones, roughly 95% detected once. Sample: PBMCs. The receptors were gathered from a donor aged 10 to 29 with latent tuberculosis or without tuberculosis infection.

The CDR3 DNA sequence: TGTGCCAGCAGTTACTCGGGGGGTATGAACACTGAAGCTTTCTTT. Translating it yields CASSYSGGMNTEAFF. The chain links TRBV6-5 to TRBJ1-1, with a tentative D call TRBD1 (5 bases). This CDR3 contains 15 residues. The germline CDR1 and CDR2 sequences are MNHEY and SVGAGI. The ends were cut back, 0 bases at V and 0 bases at J, with 8 bases in the middle.

The chain combines TRBV28 with TRBJ2-3, with D perhaps matching TRBD2 (6 bases). V lost 3 bases to trimming and J lost 2 bases, with 12 bases between them. CDR1 is MDHEN, CDR2 SYDVKM, per germline. CDR3 length: 15 amino acids. The CDR3 reads CASSLGGRATDTQYF. In DNA, the CDR3 is TGTGCCAGCAGTTTGGGGGGAAGGGCCACAGATACGCAGTATTTT.

V and J are TRBV6-1 and TRBJ2-3; no definite D call. The V gene lost 7 bases and the J gene lost 5 bases, with 16 bases spanning the gap. The CDR3 extends over 14 amino acids. CDR1 is MNHNS, CDR2 SASEGT, per germline. CDR3 coding DNA: TGTGCCAGCATGAGGTCCCACGAGGTAGATACGCAGTATTTT. Translating gives CASMRSHEVDTQYF.

The genes are TRBV7-3 and TRBJ2-3, with 12 positions matching TRBD2. Trimming at V came to 4 bases and at J to 7 bases, leaving 9 bases not matched to a gene. Per the germline V gene, CDR1 is SGHTA and CDR2 is FQGTGA. The CDR3 loop spans 16 amino acids. CDR3 region: CASSSLAGGPAYTQYF. For the CDR3, the DNA is TGTGCCAGCAGCTCCCTAGCGGGAGGGCCTGCCTATACGCAGTATTTT.

Only a few counts were recorded for this clone. This rearrangement joins TRBV6-1 to TRBJ1-5; D remains unclear. Trimming left V 5 bases short and J 4 bases short, with 9 bases between. The CDR3 consists of 13 residues. Germline CDR1 is MNHNS and CDR2 is SASEGT. The CDR3 is CASSYTMNQPQHF. The CDR3 DNA reads as TGTGCCAGCAGTTATACTATGAATCAGCCCCAGCATTTT.

The V call is TRBV27, the J call TRBJ2-1; D is unclear. Germline loops: CDR1 MNHEY, CDR2 SMNVEV (reference sequence). This CDR3 is 12 amino acids long. Trimming pared 3 bases from V and 7 bases from J, leaving 7 bases between. The CDR3 sequence: CASSFSPNEQFF. The CDR3 nucleotides are TGTGCCAGCAGTTTTTCTCCTAATGAGCAGTTCTTC.

V usage is TRBV27 and J usage is TRBJ2-7, with 10 bases aligning to TRBD2. V lost 1 base and J lost 2; bases outside the gene matches: 2. The CDR3 is 15 amino acids. The germline V gene has CDR1 MNHEY and CDR2 SMNVEV (reference sequence). CDR3 nucleotides: TGTGCCAGCAGTTTATTAGCGGGAGGTACCTACGAGCAGTACTTC. Translating gives CASSLLAGGTYEQYF.

This clone was detected only once. The chain recombines TRBV7-6 with TRBJ1-3; D may be TRBD1 (6 bases). This CDR3 is built from 15 residues. Trimming removed 8 bases from V and 0 bases from J, with 14 bases in between. Germline V gene lookup returns CDR1 SGHVS and CDR2 FNYEAQ. The CDR3 bases are TGTGCCAGCTTGAAGGGGGTAGGCTCTGGAAACACCATATATTTT. Its translation: CASLKGVGSGNTIYF.

The gene calls are TRBV5-1 and TRBJ2-7; D unresolved. The V and J ends lost 4 bases and 2 bases respectively, with 7 bases between them. The CDR3 consists of 12 residues. From germline, CDR1 is SGHRS and CDR2 YFSETQ. The CDR3 DNA is TGCGCCAGCAGCCAGACACCCTACGAGCAGTACTTC. As protein: CASSQTPYEQYF.

V gene TRBV18 combines with J gene TRBJ1-6, with 8 positions matching TRBD1. Germline values: CDR1 KGHSH, CDR2 LQKENI. V dropped 2 bases and J dropped 7; count of bases not matched to a gene: 4. The CDR3 length is 15 residues. CDR3: CASSPNGQGNSPLHF. The CDR3 bases are TGTGCCAGCTCACCAAACGGACAGGGCAATTCACCCCTCCACTTT.

The V gene is TRBV2, the J gene TRBJ2-3; no firm D call. The CDR3 loop spans 14 amino acids. Trimming took off 7 bases at V and 8 bases at J, with 19 bases between the two ends. Germline lookup yields CDR1 SNHLY and CDR2 FYNNEI. The CDR3 DNA sequence: TGTGCCAGCACCCCATCTCCGACGTCGGGTACGCAGTATTTT. This sequence encodes CASTPSPTSGTQYF. The variable domain in full, with the rest retrieved from reference TRBV2 and TRBJ2-3, is EPEVTQTPSHQVTQMGQEVILRCVPISNHLYFYWYRQILGQKVEFLVSFYNNEISEKSEIFDDQFSVERPDGSNFTLKIRSTKLEDSAMYFCASTPSPTSGTQYFGPGTRLTVL.

The gene calls are TRBV4-2 and TRBJ2-5; 9 bases map to TRBD2. V was pared by 0 bases and J by 4 bases, with 9 bases of the junction left unmatched. The CDR3 sequence is 17 residues long. Germline V gene sequence: CDR1 LGHNA, CDR2 YNFKEQ. This chain's CDR3 is CASSQDYQAGGGETQYF. The DNA of the CDR3 is TGTGCCAGCAGCCAAGATTATCAGGCGGGAGGGGGAGAGACCCAGTACTTC.

The gene calls are TRBV28 and TRBJ2-3, with D perhaps TRBD2 (6 bases). The V gene's germline CDR1 is MDHEN and CDR2 SYDVKM. The CDR3 sequence is 14 residues long. Trimming took off 10 bases at V and 5 bases at J, with 19 bases between the two ends. The CDR3 loop reads CAINPGEWGDTQYF. In DNA form, the CDR3 reads TGTGCCATAAACCCGGGAGAATGGGGAGATACGCAGTATTTT. The full variable domain, rest sourced from reference TRBV28 and TRBJ2-3, is DVKVTQSSRYLVKRTGEKVFLECVQDMDHENMFWYRQDPGLGLRLIYFSYDVKMKEKGDIPEGYSVSREKKERFSLILESASTNQTSMYLCAINPGEWGDTQYFGPGTRLTVL.